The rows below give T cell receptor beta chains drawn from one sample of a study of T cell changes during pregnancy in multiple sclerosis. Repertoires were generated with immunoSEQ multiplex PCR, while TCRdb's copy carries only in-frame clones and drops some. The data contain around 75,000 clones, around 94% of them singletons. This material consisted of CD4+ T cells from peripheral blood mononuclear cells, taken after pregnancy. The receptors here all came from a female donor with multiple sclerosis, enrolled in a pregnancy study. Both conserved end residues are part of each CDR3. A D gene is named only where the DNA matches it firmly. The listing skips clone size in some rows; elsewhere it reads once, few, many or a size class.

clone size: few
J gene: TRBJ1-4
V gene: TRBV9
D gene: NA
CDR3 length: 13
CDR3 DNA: TGTGCCAGCAGCGTTAACGGTAATGAAAAACTGTTTTTT
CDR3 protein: CASSVNGNEKLFF

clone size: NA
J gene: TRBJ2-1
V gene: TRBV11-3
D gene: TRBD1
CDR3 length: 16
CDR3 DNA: TGTGCCAGCAGCTCAGGGGGTGCGAGTTCCTACAATGAGCAGTTCTTC
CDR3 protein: CASSSGGASSYNEQFF

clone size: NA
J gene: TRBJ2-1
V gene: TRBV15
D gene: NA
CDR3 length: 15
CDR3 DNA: TGTGCCACCAGCAGAGATCTAGCCCCGGGGAATGAGCAGTTCTTC
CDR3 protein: CATSRDLAPGNEQFF

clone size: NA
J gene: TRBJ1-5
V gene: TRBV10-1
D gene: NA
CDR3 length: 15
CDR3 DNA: TGCGCCAGCAGTGATTACGGGGGGGTCGGTCAGCCCCAGCATTTT
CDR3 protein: CASSDYGGVGQPQHF

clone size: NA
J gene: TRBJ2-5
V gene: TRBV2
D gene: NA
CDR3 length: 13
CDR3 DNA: TGTGCCTCTTGGGGGGGGCAATGGGGGACCCAGTACTTC
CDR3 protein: CASWGGQWGTQYF

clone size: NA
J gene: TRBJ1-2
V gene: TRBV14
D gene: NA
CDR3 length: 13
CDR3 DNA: TGTGCCAGCAGCCCGGGACAAGCCTATGGCTACACCTTC
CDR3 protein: CASSPGQAYGYTF

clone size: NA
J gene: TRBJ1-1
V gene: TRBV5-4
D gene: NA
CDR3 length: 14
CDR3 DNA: TGTGCCAGCAGCCGGGGGGTTTCGGACACTGAAGCTTTCTTT
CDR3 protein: CASSRGVSDTEAFF

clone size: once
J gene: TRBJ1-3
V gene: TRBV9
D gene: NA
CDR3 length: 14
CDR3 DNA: TGTGCCAGCAGCGACAGGAGCTCTGGAAACACCATATATTTT
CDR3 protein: CASSDRSSGNTIYF

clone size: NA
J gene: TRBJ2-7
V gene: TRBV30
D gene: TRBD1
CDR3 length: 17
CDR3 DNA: TGTGCCTGGAGTGTACCTTCTCGGACAGGGAACTCCTACGAGCAGTACTTC
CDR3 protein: CAWSVPSRTGNSYEQYF

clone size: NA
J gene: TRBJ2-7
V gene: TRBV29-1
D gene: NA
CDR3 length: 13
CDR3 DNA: TGCAGCGCTGTCCCTGCCGGAGTCTACGAGCAGTACTTC
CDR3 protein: CSAVPAGVYEQYF

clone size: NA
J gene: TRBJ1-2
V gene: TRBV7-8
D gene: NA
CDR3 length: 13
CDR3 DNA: TGTGCCAGCAGCTTAGGACATTCCTATGGCTACACCTTC
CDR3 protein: CASSLGHSYGYTF

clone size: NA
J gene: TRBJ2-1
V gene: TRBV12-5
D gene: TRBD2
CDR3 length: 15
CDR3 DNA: TGTGCTAGTGGATCCTCTCAGCGGGAACACAATGAGCAGTTCTTC
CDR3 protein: CASGSSQREHNEQFF

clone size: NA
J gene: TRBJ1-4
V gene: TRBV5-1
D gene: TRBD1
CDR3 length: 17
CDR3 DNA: TGCGCCAGCAGCTTGGGTCAGGGGGCGATTTTTAATGAAAAACTGTTTTTT
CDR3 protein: CASSLGQGAIFNEKLFF

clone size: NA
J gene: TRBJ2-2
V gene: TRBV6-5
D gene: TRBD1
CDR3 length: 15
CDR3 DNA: TGTGCCAGCAGTTACCTACAGGGGGCACCCGGGGAGCTGTTTTTT
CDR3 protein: CASSYLQGAPGELFF

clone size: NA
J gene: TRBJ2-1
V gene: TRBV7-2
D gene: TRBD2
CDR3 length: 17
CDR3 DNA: TGTGCCAGCAGCTCCCAGCCTCTAGCGGGACCTTACAATGAGCAGTTCTTC
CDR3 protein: CASSSQPLAGPYNEQFF

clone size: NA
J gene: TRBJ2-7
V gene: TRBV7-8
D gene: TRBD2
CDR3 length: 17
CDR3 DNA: TGTGCCAGCAGCTTAACCGGGACTAGCGGGGCCCCCTACGAGCAGTACTTC
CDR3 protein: CASSLTGTSGAPYEQYF

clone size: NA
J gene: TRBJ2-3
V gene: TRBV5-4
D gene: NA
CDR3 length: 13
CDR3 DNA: TGTGCCAGCAGCTTGGCTCACGGGGATACGCAGTATTTT
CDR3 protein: CASSLAHGDTQYF

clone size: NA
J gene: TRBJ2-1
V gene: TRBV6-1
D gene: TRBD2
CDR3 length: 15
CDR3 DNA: TGTGCCAGCAAGCCGACTAGCGCCTCTTTCAATGAGCAGTTCTTC
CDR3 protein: CASKPTSASFNEQFF

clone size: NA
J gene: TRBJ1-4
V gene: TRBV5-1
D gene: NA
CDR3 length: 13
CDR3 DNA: TGCGCCAGCAGCTTGGCCCTTAATGAAAAACTGTTTTTT
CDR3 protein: CASSLALNEKLFF

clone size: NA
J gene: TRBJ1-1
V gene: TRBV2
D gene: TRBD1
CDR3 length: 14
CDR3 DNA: TGTGCCAGCATTCTACAGGGGCACGGCACTGAAGCTTTCTTT
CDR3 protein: CASILQGHGTEAFF

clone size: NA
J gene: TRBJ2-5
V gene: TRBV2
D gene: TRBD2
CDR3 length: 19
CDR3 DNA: TGTGCCAGCAGGGGACCCCCCCTAGCGGGAGTACGGTCGCAAGAGACCCAGTACTTC
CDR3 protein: CASRGPPLAGVRSQETQYF

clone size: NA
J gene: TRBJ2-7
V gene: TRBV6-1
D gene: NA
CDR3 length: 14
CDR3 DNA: TGTGCCAGCAGTCCCAGACAGTTCTTATACGAGCAGTACTTC
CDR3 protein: CASSPRQFLYEQYF

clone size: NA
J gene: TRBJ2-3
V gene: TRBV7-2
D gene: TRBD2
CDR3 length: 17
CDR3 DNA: TGTGCCAGCAGCTTAATGGGGAGCGGGAGTTTAACAGATACGCAGTATTTT
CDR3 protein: CASSLMGSGSLTDTQYF

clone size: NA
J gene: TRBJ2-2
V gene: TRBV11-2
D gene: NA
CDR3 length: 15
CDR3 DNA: TGTGCCAGCAGCGCCCGGTTCCAGGGTTCCGGGGAGCTGTTTTTT
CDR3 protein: CASSARFQGSGELFF

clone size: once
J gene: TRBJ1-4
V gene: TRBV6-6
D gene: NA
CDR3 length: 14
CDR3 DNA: TGTGCCAGCAGTTACGGTCAGGGGCGAGAAAAACTGTTTTTT
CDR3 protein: CASSYGQGREKLFF

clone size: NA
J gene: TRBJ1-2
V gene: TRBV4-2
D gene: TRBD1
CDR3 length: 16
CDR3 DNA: TGTGCCAGCAGCCAAGATAGGTCGGACAGGGACTATGGCTACACCTTC
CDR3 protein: CASSQDRSDRDYGYTF

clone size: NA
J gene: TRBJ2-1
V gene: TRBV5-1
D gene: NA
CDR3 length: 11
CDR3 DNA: TGCGCCAGCAGCGTCTCGAATGAGCAGTTCTTC
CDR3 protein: CASSVSNEQFF

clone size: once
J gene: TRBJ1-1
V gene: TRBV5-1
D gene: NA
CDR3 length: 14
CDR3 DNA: TGCGCCAGCAGCTTGCGTACGGGGGGCACTGAAGCTTTCTTT
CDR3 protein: CASSLRTGGTEAFF

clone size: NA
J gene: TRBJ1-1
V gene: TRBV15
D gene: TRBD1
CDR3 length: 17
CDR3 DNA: TGTGCCACCAGCAGAGATCGGGACAGGAGAGCGAACACTGAAGCTTTCTTT
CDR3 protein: CATSRDRDRRANTEAFF

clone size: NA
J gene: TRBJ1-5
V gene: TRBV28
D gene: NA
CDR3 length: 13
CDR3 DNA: TGTGCCAGCAGTCAGGACAGTAATCAGCCCCAGCATTTT
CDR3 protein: CASSQDSNQPQHF

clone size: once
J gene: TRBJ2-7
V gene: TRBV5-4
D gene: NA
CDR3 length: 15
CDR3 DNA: TGTGCCAGCAGCCCAGGGCTAGACCTTACCTACGAGCAGTACTTC
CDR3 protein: CASSPGLDLTYEQYF

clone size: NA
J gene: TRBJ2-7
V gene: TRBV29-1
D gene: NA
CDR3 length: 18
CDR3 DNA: TGCAGCGTTGAAGTTTCCGCCCGGGGAAAGGGCCAAAGCTACGAGCAGTACTTC
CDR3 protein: CSVEVSARGKGQSYEQYF

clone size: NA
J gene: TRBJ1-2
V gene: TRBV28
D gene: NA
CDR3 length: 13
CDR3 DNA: TGTGCCAGCAGTTTATTCAGGGCCTATGGCTACACCTTC
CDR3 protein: CASSLFRAYGYTF

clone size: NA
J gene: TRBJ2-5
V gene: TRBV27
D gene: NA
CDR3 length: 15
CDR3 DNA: TGTGCCAGCAGTTTATGGACGGAGGGCCAAGAGACCCAGTACTTC
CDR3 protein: CASSLWTEGQETQYF

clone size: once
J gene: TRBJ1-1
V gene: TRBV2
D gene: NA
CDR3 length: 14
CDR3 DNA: TGTGCCAGCAGTGAAGCGCTTCGGGGAGCTGAAGCTTTCTTT
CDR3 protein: CASSEALRGAEAFF

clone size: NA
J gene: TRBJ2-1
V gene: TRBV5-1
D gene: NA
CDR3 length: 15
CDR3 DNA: TGCGCCAGCAGCCTGGACAGCAGCTCCTACAATGAGCAGTTCTTC
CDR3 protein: CASSLDSSSYNEQFF

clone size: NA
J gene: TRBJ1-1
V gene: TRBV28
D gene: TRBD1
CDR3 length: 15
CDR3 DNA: TGTGCCGGAAGACGTACGACAGGGGTTCACACTGAAGCTTTCTTT
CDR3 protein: CAGRRTTGVHTEAFF

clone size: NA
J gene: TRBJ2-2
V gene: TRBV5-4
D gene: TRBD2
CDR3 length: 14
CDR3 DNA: TGTGCCAGCGGATTAGCGGGTGCTAGCGGGGAGCTGTTTTTT
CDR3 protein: CASGLAGASGELFF

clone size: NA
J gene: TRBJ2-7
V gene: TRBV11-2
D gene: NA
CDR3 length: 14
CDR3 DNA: TGTGCCAGCAGTCCCAGACACCAGGGAACTGGGCAGTACTTC
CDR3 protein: CASSPRHQGTGQYF

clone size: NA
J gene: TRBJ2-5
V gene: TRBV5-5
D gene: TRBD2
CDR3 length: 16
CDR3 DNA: TGTGCCAGCAGCTCCATTAGCGGGAGTTCAGCAGAGACCCAGTACTTC
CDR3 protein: CASSSISGSSAETQYF

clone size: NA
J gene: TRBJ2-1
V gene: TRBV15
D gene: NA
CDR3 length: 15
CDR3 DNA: TGTGCCACCAGCAGAGATCTCTGGGAGACCAATGAGCAGTTCTTC
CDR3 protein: CATSRDLWETNEQFF

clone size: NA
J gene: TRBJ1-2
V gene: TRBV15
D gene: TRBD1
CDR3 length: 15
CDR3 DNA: TGTGCCACCTTAAAGGGACAGGGACCCGACTATGGCTACACCTTC
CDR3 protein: CATLKGQGPDYGYTF

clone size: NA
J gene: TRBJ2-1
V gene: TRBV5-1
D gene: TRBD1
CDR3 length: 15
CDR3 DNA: TGCGCCAGCACCTCTTTTCCCGGGACAGGAAATGAGCAGTTCTTC
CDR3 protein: CASTSFPGTGNEQFF

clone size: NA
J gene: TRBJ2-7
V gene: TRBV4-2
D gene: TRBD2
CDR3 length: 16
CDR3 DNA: TGTGCCAGCAGCCAAACCGGGACTAGCGGTACCTACGAGCAGTACTTC
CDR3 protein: CASSQTGTSGTYEQYF

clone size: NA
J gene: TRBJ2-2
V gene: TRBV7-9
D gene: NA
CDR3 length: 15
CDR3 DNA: TGTGCCAGCAGCTTTGGGGACGGGGGCACCGGGGAGCTGTTTTTT
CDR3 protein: CASSFGDGGTGELFF